This T cell receptor beta chain was found in a study of blood T cell repertoires in COVID-19. Study-level background: Spain, Italy and the United States supplied samples that represented acute and convalescent COVID-19. Sources were T cells, B-cell-depleted T cells, or PBMCs; the material itself was cDNA or gDNA.

Per the germline V gene, CDR1 is SNHLY and CDR2 is FYNNEI. V was shortened by 4 bases and J by 5 bases, with 11 bases between the two germline ends. The CDR3 spans 14 residues. In the original processing: Reference gene primer amplification yielded estimated nucleated cell counts. The assay was immunoSEQ multiplex PCR, and TCRdb's table has in-frame clones only and misses some. V, J and clone size are taken as reported in that table, and D and trimming were inferred from the DNA itself. The table has roughly 60,000 clones, about 80% seen once. The chain combines TRBV2 with TRBJ2-2; D might be TRBD2 (6 bases). Sequenced input: peripheral blood. This receptor was taken from a woman aged 80 or older with acute or convalescent COVID-19. DNA of the CDR3: TGTGCCAGCAGTGGGCTAGCGTGGACCGGGGAGCTGTTTTTT. This codes for CASSGLAWTGELFF. The full variable domain, completed using reference TRBV2 and TRBJ2-2, is EPEVTQTPSHQVTQMGQEVILRCVPISNHLYFYWYRQILGQKVEFLVSFYNNEISEKSEIFDDQFSVERPDGSNFTLKIRSTKLEDSAMYFCASSGLAWTGELFFGEGSRLTVL.